This TCR beta chain was captured by sequencing in a study of OX40 agonist ivuxolimab in advanced cancers. Study-level information: Three patients responded partially, comprising one with hepatocellular carcinoma and two with cutaneous melanoma.

General study results and limits: Expanded clones belonging to CD8+ T cells outnumbered, on average, those of CD4+. Circulating CD4+ and CD8+ T cells showed clonal expansion by week 6 at 0.1 to 3.0 mg/kg.

If patients had autoimmune disease history or systemic immunosuppression, they were excluded. Measured with immunoSEQ multiplex PCR; TCRdb has only the in-frame clones, and not every one. The data hold roughly 41,000 clones, with about 89% observed a single time. Details on this clone: What it recognizes is unknown.

Trimming cost V 2 bases and J 6 bases; bases outside gene matches: 7. CDR1 and CDR2 (germline): MNHEY, SMNVEV (reference sequence). The CDR3 totals 15 residues. This sequence joins TRBV27 and TRBJ2-1; 7 bases are shared with TRBD1. The sample in question was CD4+ or CD8+ T cells sorted from blood, obtained in a trial of the OX40 agonist ivuxolimab. This sequence originates from an adult with an advanced solid tumor such as melanoma, head and neck, liver or kidney cancer. The CDR3 region is CASSLGTGARNEQFF. The CDR3 DNA is TGTGCCAGCAGTTTAGGTACAGGGGCCCGCAATGAGCAGTTCTTC.